The TCR beta chain described here comes from a study of shared clonotypes between healthy human individuals. Findings and caveats of the study: Relative to memory subsets, naive subsets generally showed larger estimated richness.

CDR1 is SGHDT and CDR2 is YYEEEE in the germline V gene. Trimming removed 4 bases at V and 4 bases at J, with 15 bases between. This CDR3 spans 15 amino acids. As for this clone: Its antigen is still unknown.

Libraries were prepared by immunoSEQ multiplex PCR; TCRdb keeps only in-frame clonotypes and omits some of them. The data contain about 1.5 million clones, over 95% of them seen just once; the ten biggest clones take up approximately 1.1%. This chain links TRBV5-6 with TRBJ2-1, with D tentatively TRBD1 (6 bases). Input material: naive CD4+ T cells sorted from blood. Subset meaning: CD45RA+ positively selected. The source of this sequence is a man aged 30 to 45 in good health. The CDR3 reads CASSLRRTVYNEQFF. The CDR3 coding sequence is TGTGCCAGCAGCCTGCGTCGGACAGTTTACAATGAGCAGTTCTTC.